A single sample is the source of the 11 T cell receptor beta chains below, sequenced in a study of B cell selection in AIRE deficiency. Sequencing used immunoSEQ multiplex PCR; TCRdb keeps in-frame clones, though not all of them. The table shows fewer than 25,000 clones, with around 97% occurring only once. CD4+CD127+ cells were sorted as the conventional CD4 T cells. The sequencing sample was made of conventional CD4+ T cells sorted from PBMCs. Receptor source: a human donor with AIRE deficiency.

J is TRBJ2-3 and V is TRBV19, with TRBD2 as a possible D gene (6 bases). Germline CDR1 is LNHDA and CDR2 is SQIVND (reference sequence). V lost 8 bases and J lost 3, with 15 bases in between. The CDR3 has 14 amino acids. The CDR3 nucleotides are TGTGCCAGTTCGGACGGGAGTTTGACAGATACGCAGTATTTT. This sequence encodes CASSDGSLTDTQYF.

The chain links TRBV7-3 to TRBJ2-1; TRBD1 matches 9 bases. The CDR3 covers 15 residues. With 3 bases clipped from V and 7 bases from J, the junction kept 7 bases outside the gene matches. Germline V gene lookup returns CDR1 SGHTA and CDR2 FQGTGA. DNA for the CDR3: TGTGCCAGCAGCTTTCCGGGACAGGGTATGAATGAGCAGTTCTTC. Residues: CASSFPGQGMNEQFF.

This sequence joins TRBV4-3 and TRBJ2-5; 10 nucleotides match TRBD1. The germline gives CDR1 LGHNA, CDR2 YSLEER. Trimming took 2 bases from V and 1 from J; bases not matched to a gene: 7. The CDR3 has 17 residues. CDR3 amino acids: CASSQRTGTGAQETQYF. The CDR3 DNA sequence: TGCGCCAGCAGCCAAAGGACCGGGACAGGGGCCCAAGAGACCCAGTACTTC.

The chain employs TRBV18 and TRBJ2-7, with D possibly TRBD2 on 6 matching bases. The V and J ends lost 3 bases and 0 bases respectively, with 9 bases between them. The CDR3 sequence is 14 residues long. CDR1 is KGHSH and CDR2 is LQKENI in the germline V gene. Written as DNA, the CDR3 is TGTGCCAGCTCACCGCGGGACGGCTCCTACGAGCAGTACTTC. It codes for CASSPRDGSYEQYF.

J is TRBJ2-3 and V is TRBV2; 7 nucleotides agree with TRBD2. The CDR3 consists of 14 residues. Germline CDR1 and CDR2: SNHLY and FYNNEI. V lost 6 bases to trimming and J lost 2 bases; unmatched junction nucleotides: 5. The CDR3 spells CASSGRQITDTQYF. The CDR3 DNA follows: TGTGCCAGCAGCGGGAGGCAAATCACAGATACGCAGTATTTT.

The chain uses TRBV14 and TRBJ2-7, with D possibly TRBD1 on 6 matching bases. The CDR3 length is 15 residues. Looked up from germline, CDR1 is SGHDN and CDR2 is FVKESK. V was pared by 0 bases and J by 0 bases, with 9 bases between. The CDR3: CASSQDPGHSYEQYF. As DNA, the CDR3 is TGTGCCAGCAGCCAAGACCCGGGACACTCCTACGAGCAGTACTTC. The full variable domain, rest sourced from reference TRBV14 and TRBJ2-7, is EAGVTQFPSHSVIEKGQTVTLRCDPISGHDNLYWYRRVMGKEIKFLLHFVKESKQDESGMPNNRFLAERTGGTYSTLKVQPAELEDSGVYFCASSQDPGHSYEQYFGPGTRLTVT.

The chain combines TRBV18 with TRBJ2-7, with D maybe TRBD1 (5 bases). Germline assignment: CDR1 KGHSH and CDR2 LQKENI. The V gene lost 1 base and the J gene lost 2 bases, with 15 bases spanning the gap. CDR3 length: 16 residues. CDR3 bases: TGTGCCAGCTCACCACTTCGTCCAGGGCTTACCTACGAGCAGTACTTC. Its protein product is CASSPLRPGLTYEQYF.

The CDR3 DNA sequence: TGTGCCATCAGTGGGGACAGTGTCTATGGCTACACCTTC. Its protein is CAISGDSVYGYTF. J is TRBJ1-2 and V is TRBV10-3, with TRBD1 identical over 7 bases. Germline V gene data show CDR1 as ENHRY and CDR2 as SYGVKD. The CDR3 length is 13 residues. With 4 bases clipped from V and 4 bases from J, the junction kept 3 bases outside the gene matches.

With regard to this clone: Other DNA sequences within the sample encode an identical CDR3. V is TRBV19 and J is TRBJ2-7, with D perhaps given as TRBD1 or TRBD2 (5 bases each). The CDR3 runs to 14 residues. CDR1 LNHDA and CDR2 SQIVND come from the germline V gene (reference sequence). The ends were cut back, 4 bases at V and 1 base at J, with 11 bases in the middle. The chain's CDR3 is CASSRQGGSYEQYF. DNA of the CDR3: TGTGCCAGTAGTAGGCAGGGCGGGTCCTACGAGCAGTACTTC.

The chain recombines TRBV2 with TRBJ2-5; D is unresolved. V was shortened by 2 bases and J by 2 bases, with 6 bases between the two germline ends. CDR1 SNHLY and CDR2 FYNNEI come from the germline V gene. CDR3 size: 13 residues. The CDR3 bases are TGTGCCAGCAGTGAATTGCTTCAAGAGACCCAGTACTTC. This translates into CASSELLQETQYF.

The chain couples TRBV6-6 to TRBJ2-5; 8 nucleotides align to TRBD2. CDR1 MNHNY and CDR2 SVGAGI come from the germline V gene (reference sequence). The ends lost 2 bases at V and 3 bases at J; junction bases unmatched: 5. This CDR3 comprises 15 residues. DNA of the CDR3: TGTGCCAGCAGTTACGAATTAGCGGGGAAAGAGACCCAGTACTTC. Amino acids: CASSYELAGKETQYF.